This TCR beta chain was found in a study of T cell changes during pregnancy in multiple sclerosis. TCRdb's table, derived via immunoSEQ multiplex PCR, lists solely in-frame clones and lacks some. The sample lists under 70,000 clones, 91% occurring once. In germline, CDR1 is LNHDA, CDR2 SQIVND (reference sequence). Between the trimmed V and J ends, which lost 5 bases and 6 bases, there was a span of 13 bases. There are 14 residues in the CDR3. This TCR derives from a female donor in good health, enrolled as a control in a pregnancy study. J is TRBJ2-2 and V is TRBV19; TRBD1 is a possible D gene (6 bases). The specimen comprised peripheral blood, sampled in the third trimester of pregnancy. CDR3 protein: CASSPRTVPGELFF. CDR3 in DNA: TGTGCCAGTAGTCCCAGGACAGTACCCGGGGAGCTGTTTTTT.